These T cell receptor beta chains were read from a single sample in a study of shared clonotypes between healthy human individuals. The data were produced by immunoSEQ multiplex PCR, yet TCRdb's version contains in-frame clones alone and is incomplete. The sample consists of 550,000 to 850,000 clones, approximately 79% of them appearing once. Sequenced material: memory CD4+ T cells sorted from blood. The receptor set was obtained from a woman aged 25 to 39 in good health. The CDR3 runs from the conserved cysteine through the conserved F or W. For some rows the clone size is stated as once, few or many, or as a class when expanded; others skip it.

CDR3 length,V gene,clone size,CDR3 protein
13,TRBV7-2,.,CASRNDANYGYTF
12,TRBV30,.,CAWSSGPKPQHF
13,TRBV10-3,.,CARGRSDARGYTF
17,TRBV21-1,.,CASSLLLAGVRADTQYF
15,TRBV5-1,.,CASSREGTGLYGYTF
16,TRBV28,.,CASRKPSGTTPSEQYF
16,TRBV5-1,few,CASSPDSGRLAGELFF
15,TRBV28,.,CASSHRDRPVLSYTF
16,TRBV7-6,.,CASSLGKSSYNSPLHF
16,TRBV19,once,CASSTRGQSFNYGYTF
15,TRBV2,.,CASTEFLATNEKLFF
15,TRBV5-1,many,CASSLGDRDNEKLFF
15,TRBV4-1,.,CASSQDMTLTRRQHF
14,TRBV6-6,.,CASSLGQLNTEAFF
14,TRBV9,.,CASSGGQALYGYTF
13,TRBV5-1,once,CASSFRSNNEQFF
11,TRBV2,once,CASSSGPTEYF
13,TRBV5-1,.,CASSSGPQETQYF
16,TRBV11-2,few,CASSLVRRAGTGELFF
14,TRBV25-1,.,CASSDADRQETQYF
13,TRBV18,.,CASSTGWNTEAFF
14,TRBV6-5,few,CASNPLLSYNEQFF
13,TRBV6-1,.,CASGGLAEETQYF
20,TRBV4-1,.,CASSQDRRGLAGASTDTQYF
15,TRBV19,.,CASTRIGGGIYGYTF
14,TRBV28,.,CASSLTGPTGGYTF
15,TRBV27,many,CASSLFRGRGSEAFF
13,TRBV7-3,.,CASSPSRGDTQYF
14,TRBV7-8,.,CASSESPGPHEQYF
14,TRBV5-4,.,CASSLIRENYGYTF
15,TRBV19,.,CASSRGTSGIDEQFF
17,TRBV19,.,CASSIGYRGQSNQPQHF
15,TRBV5-1,.,CASSPGTDANYGYTF
17,TRBV5-1,.,CASSLRPPGEATDTQYF
14,TRBV6-1,.,CASSDADENQPQHF
16,TRBV7-9,.,CASSQVRTGLNTEAFF
16,TRBV7-9,once,CASSLESLAVSYEQYF
17,TRBV5-1,.,CASSRGLAGVRSYEQYF
13,TRBV10-1,.,CASSESGGQPQHF
15,TRBV6-5,once,CASSYSIQDQHEQYF
15,TRBV5-1,.,CASSLVQATNTEAFF